The 24 T cell receptor beta chains below come from one sample, sequenced in a study of regulatory T cells in long-lasting Graves disease (dated by TCRdb to about 2021). The library was produced with multiplex PCR. The data were produced on an Illumina HiSeq 4000. iRepertoire HTBI primers and Arm-PCR amplification of CDR3 regions were used to construct TCR beta libraries. Starting from the raw public reads, TCRdb applied fastp trimming at Q25, assembled clones with MiXCR and retained in-frame beta chains. When rows share a CDR3 protein, they turn into one entry using the most common DNA and genes. The sample has roughly 420,000 distinct CDR3 sequences on record, roughly a sixth of them singletons. Over 20% of the sample belongs to the ten largest clones. What the time point label conveys for this sample: newly diagnosed GD, antithyroid drugs for less than 3 months. For both TCR sequencing and RNA sequencing, RNA was extracted from PBMCs in TRIzol.

The sample here was peripheral blood mononuclear cells (PBMCs), taken at new diagnosis, from a patient treated with antithyroid drugs. The receptor set was obtained from a female donor with Graves disease.

In its sample, this clonotype was seen many times. V and J are TRBV6-2 or TRBV6-3 and TRBJ2-2, with D possibly TRBD2 on 6 matching bases. In germline, CDR1 is MNHEY, CDR2 SVGEGT. The V and J ends lost 9 bases and 3 bases respectively, with 17 bases between them. The CDR3 runs to 15 residues. In nucleotides, the CDR3 is TGTGCCAGTCGATCGGGAGATGCAGACACCGGGGAGCTGTTTTTT. It yields the protein CASRSGDADTGELFF.

This clonotype was seen a few times. The chain is built from TRBV4-1 and TRBJ2-1, with D maybe TRBD2 (6 bases). Looked up from germline, CDR1 is MGHRA and CDR2 is YSYEKL. V dropped 2 bases and J dropped 4 bases, with 21 bases sitting between them. The length of the CDR3 is 18 residues. The CDR3 loop reads CASSQPTSLGGPYNEQFF. As DNA, the CDR3 is TGCGCCAGCAGCCAACCCACTAGTCTCGGGGGACCTTACAATGAGCAGTTCTTC.

Ten or more counts support this clonotype. CDR3 amino acids: CASSLEGRDYEQYF. The CDR3, as DNA: TGTGCCAGCAGCTTAGAGGGCAGAGACTACGAGCAGTACTTC. This chain links TRBV7-9 with TRBJ2-7; D not certain. Trimming shortened V by 1 base and J by 3 bases, and 10 bases separated the two germline ends. There are 14 residues in the CDR3. Germline V lookup: CDR1 SEHNR, CDR2 FQNEAQ (reference sequence).

This clonotype was counted at least ten times. The chain combines TRBV20-1 with TRBJ2-1; no clear D gene. The CDR3 has 13 residues. Trimming took off 0 bases at V and 6 bases at J, with 9 bases between the two ends. Germline loops: CDR1 DFQATT, CDR2 SNEGSKA (reference sequence). CDR3 nucleotides: TGCAGTGCTAGAGATATGGTTATCAATGAGCAGTTCTTC. This translates into CSARDMVINEQFF.

This clonotype has ten or more counts. The CDR3 DNA reads TGTGCCAGCAGTAGGTATCAGGGTTCCTACAATGAGCAGTTCTTC. Amino acid sequence: CASSRYQGSYNEQFF. The chain carries TRBV27 and TRBJ2-1, with D perhaps matching TRBD1 (5 bases). The CDR3 covers 15 residues. Trimming pared 5 bases from V and 1 base from J, leaving 12 bases between. Germline CDR1 is MNHEY and CDR2 is SMNVEV (reference sequence).

This clonotype was recorded at least ten times. The CDR3 coding sequence is TGTGCCAGCAGTGACAGGGCTCGCAATCAGCCCCAGCATTTT. Its protein product is CASSDRARNQPQHF. V and J are TRBV6-1 and TRBJ1-5; a possible D gene is TRBD1 (5 bases). This CDR3 contains 14 residues. CDR1 is MNHNS, CDR2 SASEGT, per germline. Deletions cut 3 bases from V and 2 bases from J, with 8 bases between.

This clonotype was found many times. The chain has TRBV6-2 or TRBV6-3 and TRBJ1-5, with a weak D call TRBD1 (6 bases). The V and J ends lost 5 bases and 0 bases respectively, with 8 bases between them. Germline V CDR1 and CDR2: MNHEY, SVGEGT. There are 14 residues in the CDR3. CDR3 bases: TGTGCCAGCAGTGGACAGAATAGCAATCAGCCCCAGCATTTT. Residues: CASSGQNSNQPQHF.

This clonotype was picked up many times. The rearrangement joins TRBV9 to TRBJ2-7; 12 bases are shared with TRBD2. The germline gives CDR1 SGDLS, CDR2 YYNGEE. After removal of 3 bases from V and 9 bases from J, the junction contained 7 bases not matched to a gene. This CDR3 region has 14 residues. The chain's CDR3 is CASSEGLAGGGQYF. The CDR3 DNA is TGTGCCAGCAGCGAGGGACTAGCGGGCGGAGGGCAGTACTTC.

This clonotype has ten or more counts. V is TRBV3-1 and J is TRBJ2-5; D might be TRBD2 (6 bases). The CDR3 runs to 18 residues. Germline CDR1 reads LGHDT; CDR2 reads YNNKEL (reference sequence). V was clipped by 3 bases and J by 5 bases, with 25 bases between them. The CDR3 nucleotides are TGTGCCAGCAGCCACGCCTCGACTAGTCTCCTGGAGGGGGAGACCCAGTACTTC. Translated: CASSHASTSLLEGETQYF.

This clonotype was recorded at least ten times. The rearrangement links TRBV20-1 to TRBJ1-1; no firm D call. Germline CDR1 DFQATT, CDR2 SNEGSKA (reference sequence). V was pared by 0 bases and J by 1 base, with 6 bases between. CDR3 length equals 13 residues. The CDR3 region has the DNA TGCAGTGCTAGAGAACACTCGAACACTGAAGCTTTCTTT. As protein: CSAREHSNTEAFF.

A few counts support this clonotype. The gene calls are TRBV6-5 and TRBJ2-2, with 8 bases lining up with TRBD2. Trimming at V came to 2 bases and at J to 3 bases, leaving 8 bases not matched to a gene. The germline V gene encodes CDR1 MNHEY and CDR2 SVGAGI. There are 17 residues in the CDR3. The CDR3 coding sequence is TGTGCCAGCAGTTACCCCCCGGGGGGGGGGGACACCGGGGAGCTGTTTTTT. Translating it yields CASSYPPGGGDTGELFF.

This clonotype was recorded at least ten times. The chain joins TRBV12-3 or TRBV12-4 to TRBJ2-7; perhaps TRBD1 as D (5 bases). V dropped 4 bases and J dropped 3 bases, with 10 bases sitting between them. This CDR3 is built from 13 residues. CDR3 amino acids: CASSSDTVYEQYF. DNA for the CDR3: TGTGCCAGCAGTTCGGACACCGTCTACGAGCAGTACTTC.

The sample holds a few counts of this clonotype. V is TRBV12-3 or TRBV12-4 and J is TRBJ1-1; D unclear. Trimming shortened V by 6 bases and J by 8 bases, and 13 bases separated the two germline ends. The CDR3 contains 12 residues. CDR3 protein: CASSPTVSEAFF. CDR3 in DNA: TGTGCCAGCAGCCCCACAGTCTCAGAAGCTTTCTTT.

This clonotype was detected ten times or more. The genes are TRBV24-1 and TRBJ2-1, with 10 positions matching TRBD2. The CDR3 runs to 16 residues. The junction had 10 bases not matched to a gene; V was cut back by 3 bases and J by 9 bases. From germline, CDR1 is KGHDR and CDR2 SFDVKD. The CDR3 here is CATSDEEASGRGEQFF. The CDR3 nucleotides are TGTGCCACCAGTGATGAGGAAGCTAGCGGGAGAGGTGAGCAGTTCTTC.

In this sample, this clonotype turned up many times. Possible read error: a much larger clone is one base away. The V call is TRBV6-5, the J call TRBJ2-2; no reliable D call. The CDR3 runs to 13 residues. Between the trimmed V and J ends, which lost 2 bases and 3 bases, there was a span of 4 bases. The germline CDR1 and CDR2 sequences are MNHEY and SVGAGI. CDR3: CASSYGYTGELFF. CDR3 DNA sequence: TGTGCCAGCAGTTACGGGTACACCGGGGAGCTGTTTTTT.

The table lists this clonotype with many counts. The chain employs TRBV6-1 and TRBJ1-1, with TRBD1 as a possible D gene (6 bases). The V end lost 2 bases, the J end lost 1 base, and 14 bases lay between the germline ends. Germline V gene lookup returns CDR1 MNHNS and CDR2 SASEGT. The CDR3 loop spans 16 amino acids. This CDR3 is CASSETIQGPNTEAFF. Written as DNA, the CDR3 is TGTGCCAGCAGTGAAACAATCCAGGGGCCGAACACTGAAGCTTTCTTT.

The chain employs TRBV20-1 and TRBJ1-3; D remains ambiguous. V was cut by 5 bases and J by 2 bases, with 16 bases left in between. The CDR3 is made up of 15 amino acids. The V gene's germline CDR1 is DFQATT and CDR2 SNEGSKA (reference sequence). For the CDR3, the DNA is TGCAGTGCTCCAGCGACGGGTAAACCTGGAAACACCATATATTTT. Residues: CSAPATGKPGNTIYF.

This chain links TRBV6-1 with TRBJ2-5; 12 bases are a match to TRBD2. Per germline, CDR1 MNHNS and CDR2 SASEGT. The length of the CDR3 is 17 residues. Trimming at V came to 7 bases and at J to 4 bases, leaving 13 bases not matched to a gene. The CDR3 coding sequence is TGTGCCAGCAATCGGGCTAGCGGGGGGGCAATAGGAGAGACCCAGTACTTC. Translated: CASNRASGGAIGETQYF.

The chain uses TRBV12-3 or TRBV12-4 and TRBJ2-1; 7 bases are a match to TRBD2. This CDR3 contains 15 residues. V shed 5 bases and J 4 bases; nucleotides not matched to a gene: 8. In DNA, the CDR3 is TGTGCCAGCAGTGCCGGGACTACCTCGTACAATGAGCAGTTCTTC. Translated, it gives CASSAGTTSYNEQFF.

In this sample, this clonotype turned up many times. The chain employs TRBV20-1 and TRBJ2-6; D is undetermined. V dropped 0 bases and J dropped 0 bases, with 9 bases sitting between them. Germline V gives CDR1 DFQATT, CDR2 SNEGSKA (reference sequence). This CDR3 is built from 16 residues. The CDR3: CSARDPRNSGANVLTF. CDR3 nucleotide sequence: TGCAGTGCTAGAGATCCGCGGAACTCTGGGGCCAACGTCCTGACTTTC.

This clonotype was picked up many times. This chain uses TRBV19 with TRBJ2-1, with D hard to call. V lost 5 bases and J lost 0, with 14 bases in between. CDR1 is LNHDA, CDR2 SQIVND, per germline (reference sequence). This CDR3 is 16 amino acids long. CDR3 coding DNA: TGTGCCAGTAGTCTACGACTGCACACCTCCTACAATGAGCAGTTCTTC. Translated, it gives CASSLRLHTSYNEQFF.

This clonotype was counted many times. V usage is TRBV4-1 and J usage is TRBJ1-5, with no clear D. CDR1 is MGHRA and CDR2 is YSYEKL in the germline V gene. The CDR3 sequence is 15 residues long. Between the trimmed V and J ends, which lost 3 bases and 3 bases, there was a span of 12 bases. The chain's CDR3 is CASSHRGGINQPQHF. CDR3 nucleotides: TGCGCCAGCAGCCACAGAGGAGGGATCAATCAGCCCCAGCATTTT.

In this sample, this clonotype turned up many times. The chain links TRBV27 to TRBJ1-5; D unclear. The CDR3 has 15 amino acids. Germline CDR1 reads MNHEY; CDR2 reads SMNVEV (reference sequence). V lost 5 bases to trimming and J lost 7 bases, with 18 bases between them. CDR3 protein: CASSPRPGNQQPQHF. The CDR3 DNA sequence: TGTGCCAGCAGTCCCCGCCCGGGAAACCAGCAGCCCCAGCATTTT.

In this sample, this clonotype turned up many times. This chain connects TRBV24-1 to TRBJ2-3; no clear D gene. Germline V gene lookup returns CDR1 KGHDR and CDR2 SFDVKD. This CDR3 contains 16 residues. V dropped 3 bases and J dropped 0 bases, with 12 bases sitting between them. The CDR3 here is CATSDPQARSTDTQYF. In nucleotides, the CDR3 is TGTGCCACCAGTGATCCACAAGCGAGGAGCACAGATACGCAGTATTTT.